One and the same sample provided the 24 T cell receptor beta chains below, sequenced in a study of T cell changes during pregnancy in multiple sclerosis. Sequencing was performed with immunoSEQ multiplex PCR; in TCRdb, only in-frame clones are kept and a portion is missing. Of approximately 42,000 clones in the sample, 84% were seen once. The sample here was CD4+ T cells from peripheral blood mononuclear cells, taken before pregnancy. The receptors stem from a female donor with multiple sclerosis, enrolled in a pregnancy study.

The chain uses TRBV6-5 and TRBJ2-5; TRBD2 aligns across 13 bases. V lost 4 bases to trimming and J lost 3 bases; unmatched junction nucleotides: 5. The CDR3 contains 16 residues. CDR1 and CDR2 (germline): MNHEY, SVGAGI. CDR3 amino acids: CASSSLAGGLKETQYF. CDR3 DNA sequence: TGTGCCAGCAGTTCACTAGCGGGGGGGCTTAAAGAGACCCAGTACTTC.

The rearrangement joins TRBV4-1 to TRBJ2-5; TRBD2 matches at 7 bases. Germline CDR1 and CDR2: MGHRA and YSYEKL. With V trimmed by 0 bases and J by 4 bases, 2 bases remained unmatched. There are 14 residues in the CDR3. The CDR3 protein is CASSQERGGETQYF. CDR3 nucleotides: TGCGCCAGCAGCCAAGAACGCGGGGGAGAGACCCAGTACTTC.

The J gene is TRBJ1-6, the V gene TRBV2, with 7 bases that match TRBD1. With V trimmed by 7 bases and J by 3 bases, 9 bases remained unmatched. Germline V gene data show CDR1 as SNHLY and CDR2 as FYNNEI. CDR3 length equals 16 residues. The chain's CDR3 is CASNEGQGVYNSPLHF. For the CDR3, the DNA is TGTGCCAGCAACGAGGGGCAGGGGGTCTATAATTCACCCCTCCACTTT.

The chain combines TRBV5-6 with TRBJ1-1, with D tentatively TRBD1 (5 bases). Deletions cut 0 bases from V and 10 bases from J, with 16 bases between. The CDR3 extends over 14 amino acids. CDR1 is SGHDT, CDR2 YYEEEE, per germline. The DNA for the CDR3 is TGTGCCAGCAGCTTGGCCTCGGGTCAGGGTGCAGCTTTCTTT. As protein: CASSLASGQGAAFF.

The V gene is TRBV4-3, the J gene TRBJ1-1; D uncertain. Germline V CDR1 and CDR2: LGHNA, YSLEER. Trimming removed 4 bases from V and 1 base from J, with 13 bases in between. The CDR3 loop spans 15 amino acids. CDR3: CASSPQNGGNTEAFF. As DNA, the CDR3 is TGCGCCAGCAGCCCTCAAAACGGAGGGAACACTGAAGCTTTCTTT.

This sequence joins TRBV10-3 and TRBJ1-1, with a weak D call TRBD1 (5 bases). Trimming removed 6 bases from V and 5 bases from J, with 16 bases in between. The CDR3 extends over 14 amino acids. The germline gives CDR1 ENHRY, CDR2 SYGVKD. CDR3 sequence (DNA): TGTGCCATCAGAACAGGCGCCCCCGATACTGAAGCTTTCTTT. Translating gives CAIRTGAPDTEAFF.

This sequence joins TRBV6-5 and TRBJ1-2; TRBD1 aligns across 11 bases. This CDR3 comprises 13 residues. Germline loops: CDR1 MNHEY, CDR2 SVGAGI. V shed 5 bases, J shed 6 bases, and the junction held 2 bases outside the gene matches. The CDR3 loop reads CASSGTGGDGYTF. CDR3 in DNA: TGTGCCAGCAGTGGGACAGGGGGAGATGGCTACACCTTC.

This clone was seen once. The rearrangement uses TRBV6-5 and TRBJ1-5; D perhaps matches TRBD1 (5 bases). Germline CDR1 reads MNHEY; CDR2 reads SVGAGI. This CDR3 contains 15 residues. Trimming stripped 5 bases from V and 0 bases from J, with 11 bases between. The CDR3 sequence: CASSLVQGSNQPQHF. The CDR3 region has the DNA TGTGCCAGCAGTCTGGTGCAGGGTAGCAATCAGCCCCAGCATTTT.

V is TRBV5-4 and J is TRBJ2-1, with 8 bases aligning to TRBD2. CDR1 is SGHNT and CDR2 is YYREEE in the germline V gene (reference sequence). The CDR3 spans 16 residues. The V gene end was trimmed by 0 bases and the J gene end by 4 bases; junction bases not matched to a gene: 6. CDR3 amino acids: CASSLGGLGDYNEQFF. The CDR3 nucleotides read TGTGCCAGCAGCTTGGGGGGACTAGGGGATTACAATGAGCAGTTCTTC.

Only one count was recorded for this clone. The chain carries TRBV18 and TRBJ1-1; tentative D call: TRBD1 (5 bases). Germline CDR1 reads KGHSH; CDR2 reads LQKENI. The V and J ends lost 2 bases and 4 bases respectively, with 5 bases between them. CDR3 size: 12 residues. The CDR3 here is CASSPGATEAFF. CDR3 in DNA: TGTGCCAGCTCACCAGGGGCCACTGAAGCTTTCTTT.

The V and J genes are TRBV30 and TRBJ2-1, with 7 bases that match TRBD2. The CDR3 has 15 amino acids. Germline V gene lookup returns CDR1 GTSNPN and CDR2 SVGIG (reference sequence). Losses at the gene ends were 0 bases for V and 9 bases for J; bases not matched to a gene: 11. CDR3 DNA sequence: TGTGCCTGGAGTGTAGCGGCGGGAGTATCGGGTGAGCAGTTCTTC. Translation: CAWSVAAGVSGEQFF. Full variable domain (missing parts from reference TRBV30 and TRBJ2-1): SQTIHQWPATLVQPVGSPLSLECTVEGTSNPNLYWYRQAAGRGLQLLFYSVGIGQISSEVPQNLSASRPQDRQFILSSKKLLLSDSGFYLCAWSVAAGVSGEQFFGPGTRLTVL.

The chain combines TRBV4-1 with TRBJ2-2; D gene ambiguous. The CDR3 totals 14 residues. Between the trimmed V and J ends, which lost 2 bases and 3 bases, there was a span of 7 bases. Germline V gives CDR1 MGHRA, CDR2 YSYEKL. CDR3 sequence (DNA): TGCGCCAGCAGCCAATACTCACACACCGGGGAGCTGTTTTTT. Translated: CASSQYSHTGELFF.

As DNA, the CDR3 is TGTGCCAGCAGCCAGCGGTGGCAGGGGGCCGGGGAGCTGTTTTTT. Protein product: CASSQRWQGAGELFF. This chain links TRBV14 with TRBJ2-2; 7 nucleotides agree with TRBD1. This CDR3 contains 15 residues. Trimming took 3 bases from V and 6 from J; bases not matched to a gene: 7. Germline values: CDR1 SGHDN, CDR2 FVKESK.

The V gene is TRBV7-2, the J gene TRBJ2-3, with 10 bases identical to TRBD2. This CDR3 comprises 15 residues. Looked up from germline, CDR1 is SGHTA and CDR2 is FQGNSA. Losses at the gene ends were 4 bases for V and 4 bases for J; bases not matched to a gene: 5. CDR3 DNA: TGTGCCAGCAGCTCTAGCGGGGGTTGGGCAGATACGCAGTATTTT. This encodes CASSSSGGWADTQYF.

The table lists this clone with a few counts. This rearrangement joins TRBV6-1 to TRBJ1-1, with D maybe TRBD1 (6 bases). CDR1 MNHNS and CDR2 SASEGT come from the germline V gene. This CDR3 is 15 amino acids long. CDR3 nucleotide sequence: TGTGCAGCGGGGGGCAGTAGTCACATGAACACTGAAGCTTTCTTT. Translating gives CAAGGSSHMNTEAFF.

This chain links TRBV25-1 with TRBJ2-1; perhaps TRBD1 as D (6 bases). V dropped 6 bases and J dropped 0 bases, with 15 bases sitting between them. Germline V gene sequence: CDR1 MGHDK, CDR2 SYGVNS. The CDR3 spans 16 residues. The CDR3: CASRRGTSGSYNEQFF. The CDR3 coding sequence is TGTGCCAGCAGGAGGGGGACATCGGGCTCCTACAATGAGCAGTTCTTC.

The chain is built from TRBV7-2 and TRBJ2-3; D perhaps matches TRBD2 (5 bases). The ends were cut back, 10 bases at V and 1 base at J, with 15 bases in the middle. CDR3 length: 14 amino acids. The germline CDR1 and CDR2 sequences are SGHTA and FQGNSA. CDR3 in DNA: TGTGCCACTCAGCCGGGAACGCGCACAGATACGCAGTATTTT. Its translation: CATQPGTRTDTQYF.

This clone was seen ten or more times. The rearrangement uses TRBV11-2 and TRBJ1-1; D call uncertain. V was shortened by 5 bases and J by 4 bases, with 11 bases between the two germline ends. Germline V gives CDR1 SGHAT, CDR2 FQNNGV. CDR3 length: 13 residues. CDR3 DNA sequence: TGTGCCAGCAGCCCAGTTATCTCCACTGAAGCTTTCTTT. It is translated as CASSPVISTEAFF.

This clone was detected only a few times. The V gene is TRBV2, the J gene TRBJ2-5, with 11 bases lining up with TRBD2. Germline V CDR1 and CDR2: SNHLY, FYNNEI. V dropped 7 bases and J dropped 4; count of bases not matched to a gene: 11. This CDR3 comprises 16 residues. This chain's CDR3 is CASIWSIAGGPETQYF. For the CDR3, the DNA is TGTGCCAGCATTTGGTCAATAGCGGGAGGGCCAGAGACCCAGTACTTC.

The chain recombines TRBV7-2 with TRBJ2-5; D possibly corresponds to TRBD1 (5 bases). CDR3 length: 13 amino acids. Germline lookup yields CDR1 SGHTA and CDR2 FQGNSA. V lost 2 bases to trimming and J lost 3 bases, with 7 bases between them. The CDR3 spells CASSLQGEETQYF. The CDR3 DNA sequence: TGTGCCAGCAGCTTACAAGGGGAAGAGACCCAGTACTTC. Looking up the rest from reference TRBV7-2 and TRBJ2-5 gives the full variable domain: GAGVSQSPSNKVTEKGKDVELRCDPISGHTALYWYRQSLGQGLEFLIYFQGNSAPDKSGLPSDRFSAERTGGSVSTLTIQRTQQEDSAVYLCASSLQGEETQYFGPGTRLLVL.

The rearrangement joins TRBV7-2 to TRBJ1-1; no clear D. Germline values: CDR1 SGHTA, CDR2 FQGNSA. The V end lost 3 bases, the J end lost 5 bases, and 10 bases lay between the germline ends. This CDR3 has 13 amino acids. DNA for the CDR3: TGTGCCAGCAGCTTTGGCCATTTTACTGAAGCTTTCTTT. It translates to CASSFGHFTEAFF.

The table lists this clone with a count of one. The chain has TRBV18 and TRBJ2-7; 10 bases fit TRBD2. The J segment lost 2 bases and the V segment lost 6 bases, leaving 4 bases of the junction unmatched. CDR3 length: 14 amino acids. CDR1 and CDR2 from the germline V gene are KGHSH and LQKENI. This chain's CDR3 is CASSSGRAPYEQYF. The DNA for the CDR3 is TGTGCCAGCTCGAGCGGGAGGGCCCCCTACGAGCAGTACTTC.

The chain joins TRBV4-2 to TRBJ2-5; tentative D call: TRBD1 (6 bases). Trimming removed 0 bases from V and 4 bases from J, with 9 bases in between. Germline CDR1 is LGHNA and CDR2 is YNFKEQ. There are 14 residues in the CDR3. The CDR3 DNA follows: TGTGCCAGCAGCCAAGATCAGGGGTCAGAGACCCAGTACTTC. Translating it yields CASSQDQGSETQYF.

The chain couples TRBV7-3 to TRBJ1-6, with 10 nucleotides matching TRBD1. Germline V gene lookup returns CDR1 SGHTA and CDR2 FQGTGA. J gave up 10 bases and V 4 bases, and 1 base lay outside the gene matches. This CDR3 has 13 amino acids. CDR3 nucleotides: TGTGCCAGCAGCTCGACAGGGGGCTCACCCCTCCACTTT. Translation gives CASSSTGGSPLHF. Using reference TRBV7-3 and TRBJ1-6 for the parts outside the CDR3, the full variable domain is GAGVSQTPSNKVTEKGKYVELRCDPISGHTALYWYRQSLGQGPEFLIYFQGTGAADDSGLPNDRFFAVRPEGSVSTLKIQRTERGDSAVYLCASSSTGGSPLHFGNGTRLTVT.